This is a list of T cell receptor beta chains from one sample in a study of beta chain features in type 1 diabetes. The repertoire was sequenced with immunoSEQ multiplex PCR; TCRdb's copy has only in-frame clones and lacks some. This table holds around 600,000 clones, roughly 12% found once. The sample consisted of naive CD4+ T cells from blood. The receptors stem from a man in his thirties or forties with type 1 diabetes. Both conserved end residues are part of each CDR3. A D gene is named only where the DNA matches it firmly. Rows give clone size only sometimes, using once, few, many, or a class for an expanded clone.

abundance: -; len: 16; j_gene: TRBJ2-2; v_gene: TRBV5-1; d_gene: TRBD1; CDR3nt: TGCGCCAGCAGCTCCCGGACAGGGCACAAGACCGGGGAGCTGTTTTTT; CDR3aa: CASSSRTGHKTGELFF
abundance: -; len: 14; j_gene: TRBJ1-5; v_gene: TRBV27; d_gene: -; CDR3nt: TGTGCCAGCAGTATCAGCTATAGCAATCAGCCCCAGCATTTT; CDR3aa: CASSISYSNQPQHF
abundance: -; len: 12; j_gene: TRBJ1-2; v_gene: TRBV5-6; d_gene: TRBD1; CDR3nt: TGTGCCAGCAGCCCCGGGACAGGGGAAGGCACCTTC; CDR3aa: CASSPGTGEGTF
abundance: -; len: 14; j_gene: TRBJ2-2; v_gene: TRBV2; d_gene: -; CDR3nt: TGTGCCAGCAGTGAAGAGTGGGGCCCCGGGGAGCTGTTTTTT; CDR3aa: CASSEEWGPGELFF
abundance: -; len: 15; j_gene: TRBJ2-7; v_gene: TRBV25-1; d_gene: TRBD1; CDR3nt: TGTGCCAGCGCCGGAAAGGGGACAGCATCCTACGAGCAGTACTTC; CDR3aa: CASAGKGTASYEQYF
abundance: -; len: 19; j_gene: TRBJ2-6; v_gene: TRBV11-2; d_gene: -; CDR3nt: TGTGCCAGCAGCTCCTTAGTCGGGGGCCGATTCTCTGGGGCCAACGTCCTGACTTTC; CDR3aa: CASSSLVGGRFSGANVLTF
abundance: -; len: 17; j_gene: TRBJ2-5; v_gene: TRBV6-1; d_gene: -; CDR3nt: TGTGCCAGCAGTGAGGGTACGCAAAGGGGGTACCAAGAGACCCAGTACTTC; CDR3aa: CASSEGTQRGYQETQYF
abundance: -; len: 11; j_gene: TRBJ2-7; v_gene: TRBV29-1; d_gene: -; CDR3nt: TGCAGCGTTGATGGCCTCTACGAGCAGTACTTC; CDR3aa: CSVDGLYEQYF
abundance: few; len: 17; j_gene: TRBJ1-5; v_gene: TRBV7-3; d_gene: -; CDR3nt: TGTGCCAGCAGCTTAACGGAAAACAGGGATACCAATCAGCCCCAGCATTTT; CDR3aa: CASSLTENRDTNQPQHF
abundance: -; len: 18; j_gene: TRBJ2-1; v_gene: TRBV18; d_gene: TRBD2; CDR3nt: TGTGCCAGCTCACCCGAAGGACTAGCGGGGGGGCCGAACAATGAGCAGTTCTTC; CDR3aa: CASSPEGLAGGPNNEQFF
abundance: few; len: 16; j_gene: TRBJ2-2; v_gene: TRBV6-6; d_gene: TRBD1; CDR3nt: TGTGCCAGCAGTTACGATGGGACAGGGGACACCGGGGAGCTGTTTTTT; CDR3aa: CASSYDGTGDTGELFF
abundance: -; len: 15; j_gene: TRBJ1-2; v_gene: TRBV18; d_gene: -; CDR3nt: TGTGCCAGCTCACCAAATCAGGGCACCAACTATGGCTACACCTTC; CDR3aa: CASSPNQGTNYGYTF
abundance: -; len: 15; j_gene: TRBJ2-7; v_gene: TRBV27; d_gene: TRBD2; CDR3nt: TGTGCCAGCAGTTTCGTCGGCGGGGGGGCGTACGAGCAGTACTTC; CDR3aa: CASSFVGGGAYEQYF
abundance: few; len: 15; j_gene: TRBJ2-7; v_gene: TRBV30; d_gene: TRBD2; CDR3nt: TGTGCCTGGATCCCAGCGGGGAAGACAACCTACGAGCAGTACTTC; CDR3aa: CAWIPAGKTTYEQYF
abundance: -; len: 13; j_gene: TRBJ2-5; v_gene: TRBV7-9; d_gene: -; CDR3nt: TGTGCCAGCAGCTTCGGGATTGGGGAGACCCAGTACTTC; CDR3aa: CASSFGIGETQYF
abundance: -; len: 14; j_gene: TRBJ2-7; v_gene: TRBV28; d_gene: -; CDR3nt: TGTGCCAGCAGCGAACCAGGACAGTCCTACGAGCAGTACTTC; CDR3aa: CASSEPGQSYEQYF
abundance: few; len: 13; j_gene: TRBJ1-2; v_gene: TRBV18; d_gene: -; CDR3nt: TGTGCCAGCTCACCGGGCCCGGACTATGGCTACACCTTC; CDR3aa: CASSPGPDYGYTF
abundance: -; len: 13; j_gene: TRBJ2-1; v_gene: TRBV7-8; d_gene: -; CDR3nt: TGTGCCAGCAGCTGGAGGGGTGTCAATGAGCAGTTCTTC; CDR3aa: CASSWRGVNEQFF
abundance: -; len: 13; j_gene: TRBJ1-1; v_gene: TRBV11-3; d_gene: -; CDR3nt: TGTGCCAGCAGCTTTACTAAAAACACTGAAGCTTTCTTT; CDR3aa: CASSFTKNTEAFF
abundance: -; len: 13; j_gene: TRBJ2-5; v_gene: TRBV5-1; d_gene: -; CDR3nt: TGCGCCAGCAGCTTGGATCTATTGGAGACCCAGTACTTC; CDR3aa: CASSLDLLETQYF
abundance: -; len: 20; j_gene: TRBJ2-3; v_gene: TRBV14; d_gene: TRBD2; CDR3nt: TGTGCCAGCAGCCAAGATTTGAGGGGACTAGCGGGGACCCGCACAGATACGCAGTATTTT; CDR3aa: CASSQDLRGLAGTRTDTQYF
abundance: -; len: 13; j_gene: TRBJ1-2; v_gene: TRBV6-5; d_gene: -; CDR3nt: TGTGCCAGCAGTTACGGGAGAAAGGATGGCTACACCTTC; CDR3aa: CASSYGRKDGYTF
abundance: few; len: 15; j_gene: TRBJ2-3; v_gene: TRBV27; d_gene: -; CDR3nt: TGTGCCAGCAGTTTGGGCCAAGCGTTCACAGATACGCAGTATTTT; CDR3aa: CASSLGQAFTDTQYF
abundance: -; len: 18; j_gene: TRBJ1-5; v_gene: TRBV5-1; d_gene: -; CDR3nt: TGCGCCAGCAGCTTGGGGGACGGACCAAAGGGTAGCAATCAGCCCCAGCATTTT; CDR3aa: CASSLGDGPKGSNQPQHF
abundance: -; len: 13; j_gene: TRBJ1-5; v_gene: TRBV7-3; d_gene: TRBD1; CDR3nt: TGTGCCAGCTGGGACAGGGACAATCAGCCCCAGCATTTT; CDR3aa: CASWDRDNQPQHF
abundance: -; len: 13; j_gene: TRBJ2-2; v_gene: TRBV9; d_gene: -; CDR3nt: TGTGCCAGCAGCGTCAGGGTCACCGGGGAGCTGTTTTTT; CDR3aa: CASSVRVTGELFF
abundance: -; len: 14; j_gene: TRBJ2-1; v_gene: TRBV7-2; d_gene: -; CDR3nt: TGTGCCAGCAGCTCCCACTTGATCTACAATGAGCAGTTCTTC; CDR3aa: CASSSHLIYNEQFF
abundance: -; len: 15; j_gene: TRBJ2-7; v_gene: TRBV6-5; d_gene: -; CDR3nt: TGTGCCAGCAGTTACTCGAGGCAGGGGACCTACGAGCAGTACTTC; CDR3aa: CASSYSRQGTYEQYF
abundance: few; len: 14; j_gene: TRBJ2-3; v_gene: TRBV7-6; d_gene: -; CDR3nt: TGTGCCAGCAGCTCCTCCTGGGGGCCAGATACGCAGTATTTT; CDR3aa: CASSSSWGPDTQYF
abundance: -; len: 13; j_gene: TRBJ1-5; v_gene: TRBV30; d_gene: -; CDR3nt: TGTGCCTGGAGTCCCAGGACAGATCAGCCCCAGCATTTT; CDR3aa: CAWSPRTDQPQHF
abundance: -; len: 12; j_gene: TRBJ2-7; v_gene: TRBV30; d_gene: -; CDR3nt: TGTGCCTGGAGTAAGGGATCATACGAGCAGTACTTC; CDR3aa: CAWSKGSYEQYF
abundance: few; len: 15; j_gene: TRBJ2-7; v_gene: TRBV5-4; d_gene: -; CDR3nt: TGTGCCAGCAGCTTGGAGGGGCCGAGCTCCTACGAGCAGTACTTC; CDR3aa: CASSLEGPSSYEQYF
abundance: -; len: 12; j_gene: TRBJ2-3; v_gene: TRBV5-4; d_gene: -; CDR3nt: TGTGCCAGCAGCCCTCGAACGGTTACGCAGTATTTT; CDR3aa: CASSPRTVTQYF
abundance: -; len: 15; j_gene: TRBJ2-7; v_gene: TRBV6-6; d_gene: TRBD1; CDR3nt: TGTGCCAGCAGTTACTCCGGACAGGGCGGATACGAGCAGTACTTC; CDR3aa: CASSYSGQGGYEQYF
abundance: -; len: 11; j_gene: TRBJ2-7; v_gene: TRBV5-6; d_gene: -; CDR3nt: TGTGCCAGCAGCTTACACTACGAGCAGTACTTC; CDR3aa: CASSLHYEQYF
abundance: few; len: 17; j_gene: TRBJ2-1; v_gene: TRBV5-5; d_gene: TRBD2; CDR3nt: TGTGCCAGCAGCTTGACCGGGACTAGCGGGAACTACAATGAGCAGTTCTTC; CDR3aa: CASSLTGTSGNYNEQFF
abundance: few; len: 14; j_gene: TRBJ2-7; v_gene: TRBV18; d_gene: TRBD1; CDR3nt: TGTGCCAGCTCATCGGGACAGGGGGCTTACGAGCAGTACTTC; CDR3aa: CASSSGQGAYEQYF
abundance: -; len: 15; j_gene: TRBJ2-3; v_gene: TRBV4-2; d_gene: TRBD1; CDR3nt: TGTGCCAGCAGCCAGAACAGGGGGCCAACAGATACGCAGTATTTT; CDR3aa: CASSQNRGPTDTQYF
abundance: -; len: 15; j_gene: TRBJ2-1; v_gene: TRBV7-2; d_gene: -; CDR3nt: TGTGCCAGCAGTACCCTCGGCTATTCTGGCAATGAGCAGTTCTTC; CDR3aa: CASSTLGYSGNEQFF
abundance: -; len: 17; j_gene: TRBJ2-6; v_gene: TRBV19; d_gene: -; CDR3nt: TGTGCCAGTAGTCTCTTGGGAACGTCCTCTGGGGCCAACGTCCTGACTTTC; CDR3aa: CASSLLGTSSGANVLTF
abundance: few; len: 14; j_gene: TRBJ2-1; v_gene: TRBV5-4; d_gene: TRBD1; CDR3nt: TGTGCCAGCGGCCGGCAGGGGGTTTACAATGAGCAGTTCTTC; CDR3aa: CASGRQGVYNEQFF
abundance: few; len: 14; j_gene: TRBJ2-7; v_gene: TRBV7-2; d_gene: TRBD1; CDR3nt: TGTGCCAGCAGCAGGGGACAGGGGATCGACGAGCAGTACTTC; CDR3aa: CASSRGQGIDEQYF
abundance: -; len: 14; j_gene: TRBJ2-2; v_gene: TRBV4-2; d_gene: -; CDR3nt: TGTGCCAGCAGCACAGGACTTCAGACCGGGGAGCTGTTTTTT; CDR3aa: CASSTGLQTGELFF
abundance: few; len: 15; j_gene: TRBJ2-1; v_gene: TRBV11-3; d_gene: -; CDR3nt: TGTGCCAGCAGCGGCTGGGGGTCGCCTAACAATGAGCAGTTCTTC; CDR3aa: CASSGWGSPNNEQFF